The 4 T cell receptor beta chains reported below all come from one sample, sequenced in a study of control samples from healthy donors and cancer patients. Assay used: immunoSEQ multiplex PCR; TCRdb lists only in-frame clones, some missing. Altogether more than 150,000 clones are present, about 93% being singletons, with the ten largest covering roughly 1.5%. What was sequenced was blood. The receptors here all came from a man aged 18 to 29 in good health.

As regards this clone: One end of the junction varies from germline; a read error may be responsible. The V call is TRBV28, the J call TRBJ1-2, with TRBD1 matching over 9 bases. This CDR3 region has 13 residues. The germline V gene has CDR1 MDHEN and CDR2 SYDVKM. The CDR3 DNA reads TGTGCCAGCAGGTTATCGGGACAGGGCGGCTACACCTTC. Protein product: CASRLSGQGGYTF.

The rearrangement uses TRBV3-1 (or the pseudogene TRBV3-2) and TRBJ2-1, with D perhaps TRBD2 (6 bases). Germline CDR1 reads LGHDT; CDR2 reads YNNKEL (reference sequence). Trimming left V 2 bases short and J 10 bases short, with 12 bases between. This CDR3 is 13 amino acids long. As DNA, the CDR3 is TGTGCCAGCAGCCAAATTAGAGCGGGCGAGCAGTTCTTC. This codes for CASSQIRAGEQFF.

CDR3 DNA: TGTGCCAGCAGCATCAGCGAGGTCCGGCAGCCCCAGCATTTT. Protein: CASSISEVRQPQHF. The chain employs TRBV6-2 or TRBV6-3 and TRBJ1-5; D uncertain. The CDR3 runs to 14 residues. Germline lookup yields CDR1 MNHEY and CDR2 SVGEGT. The V end was cut by 6 bases, the J end by 7 bases, with 16 bases between.

The J gene is TRBJ1-3, the V gene TRBV7-9; 7 nucleotides line up with TRBD1. Germline V gene sequence: CDR1 SEHNR, CDR2 FQNEAQ (reference sequence). CDR3 length equals 19 residues. The junction had 13 bases not matched to a gene; V was cut back by 2 bases and J by 0 bases. The CDR3 DNA reads TGTGCCAGCAGCTTACCCAAGGACAGGAAAGTAGCCTCTGGAAACACCATATATTTT. Its translation is CASSLPKDRKVASGNTIYF.